One sample yielded the 9 T cell receptor beta chains listed below, sequenced in a study of chemoradiotherapy in HPV16-positive cancers. The method was immunoSEQ multiplex PCR; TCRdb's version includes in-frame clones alone and lacks a portion of them. This sample has approximately 7,800 clones, with roughly 79% found just once. Sampling was carried out from a patient who underwent chemoradiotherapy. The receptors originated from a human donor with HPV-associated anogenital cancer.

CDR3 nucleotide sequence: TGCGCCAGCAGCGGAGGGACACCTAGGCGCCTTGAAAAACTGTTTTTT. Protein sequence: CASSGGTPRRLEKLFF. The genes are TRBV5-1 and TRBJ1-4; weak D call: TRBD1 (6 bases). This CDR3 is 16 amino acids long. The V end was cut by 4 bases, the J end by 7 bases, with 20 bases between. CDR1 and CDR2 (germline): SGHRS, YFSETQ.

This chain links TRBV15 with TRBJ1-1; 11 positions match TRBD1. V was clipped by 5 bases and J by 3 bases; unmatched bases: 5. The germline V gene encodes CDR1 LNHNV and CDR2 YYDKDF (reference sequence). There are 15 residues in the CDR3. The CDR3 coding sequence is TGTGCCACCAGCGGGGACAGGGGGGAGGACACTGAAGCTTTCTTT. Translation: CATSGDRGEDTEAFF.

In its sample, this clone was seen once. The chain employs TRBV11-2 and TRBJ2-7; D is possibly TRBD2 (5 bases). The CDR3 is 18 amino acids. The germline gives CDR1 SGHAT, CDR2 FQNNGV. Trimming removed 3 bases at V and 1 base at J, with 22 bases between. CDR3 sequence (DNA): TGTGCCAGCAGCTTCAACCGCGCTCTGAGCGGCTATTCCTACGAGCAGTACTTC. It yields the protein CASSFNRALSGYSYEQYF.

This rearrangement joins TRBV5-7 to TRBJ1-6; maybe TRBD1 (5 bases). TRBV5-7 is filed as an ORF, its function uncertain. V was pared by 4 bases and J by 7 bases, with 6 bases between. This CDR3 is 12 amino acids long. The DNA of the CDR3 is TGTGCCAGCAGCCGGGACAATTCACCCCTCCACTTT. This encodes CASSRDNSPLHF.

This rearrangement joins TRBV5-4 to TRBJ1-2; D is undetermined. The CDR3 totals 15 residues. From germline, CDR1 is SGHNT and CDR2 YYREEE (reference sequence). V was cut by 5 bases and J by 8 bases, with 22 bases left in between. CDR3 sequence: CASRILGLLGEGYTF. CDR3 DNA: TGTGCCAGCAGAATCCTCGGCCTCCTAGGTGAAGGCTACACCTTC. Supplemented by reference TRBV5-4 and TRBJ1-2, the full variable domain reads ETGVTQSPTHLIKTRGQQVTLRCSSQSGHNTVSWYQQALGQGPQFIFQYYREEENGRGNFPPRFSGLQFPNYSSELNVNALELDDSALYLCASRILGLLGEGYTFGSGTRLTVV.

The gene calls are TRBV29-1 and TRBJ2-1; D uncertain. Trimming left V 1 base short and J 5 bases short, with 9 bases between. This CDR3 region has 13 residues. Germline values: CDR1 SQVTM, CDR2 ANQGSEA. The CDR3 loop reads CSVEAYRNNEQFF. The CDR3 DNA is TGCAGCGTTGAAGCGTACAGAAACAATGAGCAGTTCTTC.

The chain has TRBV29-1 and TRBJ2-5; D is possibly TRBD2 (6 bases). Germline V gene data show CDR1 as SQVTM and CDR2 as ANQGSEA. V dropped 4 bases and J dropped 2 bases, with 17 bases sitting between them. This CDR3 contains 15 residues. CDR3 sequence reads: CSVAGAHGSQETQYF. CDR3 sequence (DNA): TGCAGCGTTGCGGGAGCGCACGGAAGTCAAGAGACCCAGTACTTC.

On this clone: Other DNA sequences of this sample code for an identical CDR3. The V and J genes are TRBV9 and TRBJ2-3; D gene unclear. V lost 0 bases and J lost 1, with 3 bases in between. The CDR3 is 13 residues long. Germline CDR1 SGDLS, CDR2 YYNGEE. As DNA, the CDR3 is TGTGCCAGCAGCGTAGGGGGCACAGATACGCAGTATTTT. It yields the protein CASSVGGTDTQYF.

This clone came up a few times. CDR3 DNA: TGTGCCAGCAGTTTCCAGGGACAGGGGGCGGACGAGCAGTACTTC. Amino acids: CASSFQGQGADEQYF. The rearrangement uses TRBV28 and TRBJ2-7, with 12 bases aligning to TRBD1. CDR3 size: 15 residues. The trim removed 3 bases at V and 5 bases at J, leaving 5 bases unmatched. CDR1 MDHEN and CDR2 SYDVKM come from the germline V gene.